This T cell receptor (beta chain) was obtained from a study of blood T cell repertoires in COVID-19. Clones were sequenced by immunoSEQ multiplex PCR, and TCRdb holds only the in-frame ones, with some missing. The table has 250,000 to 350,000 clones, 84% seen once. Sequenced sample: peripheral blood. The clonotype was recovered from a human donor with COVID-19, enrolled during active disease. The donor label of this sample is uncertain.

The CDR3 region is CASSLLGGIRDTQYF. In DNA form, the CDR3 reads TGCGCCAGCAGCCTCCTAGGAGGGATTAGAGATACGCAGTATTTT. The chain joins TRBV5-1 to TRBJ2-3; tentatively, D is TRBD2 (6 bases). There are 15 residues in the CDR3. Trimming pared 4 bases from V and 5 bases from J, leaving 17 bases between. Germline V gene data show CDR1 as SGHRS and CDR2 as YFSETQ.